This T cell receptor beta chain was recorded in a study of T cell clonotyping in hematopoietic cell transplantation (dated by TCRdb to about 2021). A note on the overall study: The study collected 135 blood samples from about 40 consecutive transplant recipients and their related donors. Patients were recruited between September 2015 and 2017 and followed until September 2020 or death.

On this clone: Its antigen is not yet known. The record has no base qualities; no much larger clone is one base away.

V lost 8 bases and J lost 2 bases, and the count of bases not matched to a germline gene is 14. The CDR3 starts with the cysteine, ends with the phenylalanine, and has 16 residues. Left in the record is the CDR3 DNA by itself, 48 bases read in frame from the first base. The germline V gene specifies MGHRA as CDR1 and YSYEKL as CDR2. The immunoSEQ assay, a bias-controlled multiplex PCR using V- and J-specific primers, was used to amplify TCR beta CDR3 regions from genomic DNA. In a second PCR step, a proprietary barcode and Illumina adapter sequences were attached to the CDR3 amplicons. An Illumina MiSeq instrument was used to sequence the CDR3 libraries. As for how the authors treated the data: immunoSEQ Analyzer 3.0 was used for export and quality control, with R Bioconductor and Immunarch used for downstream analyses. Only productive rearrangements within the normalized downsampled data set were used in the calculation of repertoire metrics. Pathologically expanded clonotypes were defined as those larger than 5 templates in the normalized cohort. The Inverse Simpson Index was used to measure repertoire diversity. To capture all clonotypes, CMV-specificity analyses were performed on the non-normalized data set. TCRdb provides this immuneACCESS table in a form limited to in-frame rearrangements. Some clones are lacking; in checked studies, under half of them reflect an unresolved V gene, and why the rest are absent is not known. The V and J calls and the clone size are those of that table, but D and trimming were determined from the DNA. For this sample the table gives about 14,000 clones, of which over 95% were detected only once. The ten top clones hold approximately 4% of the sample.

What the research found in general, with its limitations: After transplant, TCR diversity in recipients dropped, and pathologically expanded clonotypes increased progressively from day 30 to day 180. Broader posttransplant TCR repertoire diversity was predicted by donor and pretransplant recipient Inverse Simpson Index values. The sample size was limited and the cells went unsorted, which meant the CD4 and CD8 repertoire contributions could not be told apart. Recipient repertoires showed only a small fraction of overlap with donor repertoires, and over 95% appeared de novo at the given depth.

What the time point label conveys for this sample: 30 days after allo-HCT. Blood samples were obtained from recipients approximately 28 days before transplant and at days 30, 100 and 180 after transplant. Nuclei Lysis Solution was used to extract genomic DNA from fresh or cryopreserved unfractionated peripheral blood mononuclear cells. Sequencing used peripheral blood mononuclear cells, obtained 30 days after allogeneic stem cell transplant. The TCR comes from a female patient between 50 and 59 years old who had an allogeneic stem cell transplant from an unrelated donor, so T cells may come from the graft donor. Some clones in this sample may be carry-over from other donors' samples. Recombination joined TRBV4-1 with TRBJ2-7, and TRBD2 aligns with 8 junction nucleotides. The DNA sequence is TGCGCCAGCGCCCCGTTGGGTAGCGGGGACCCCTACGAGCAGTACTTC. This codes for CASAPLGSGDPYEQYF.